The clone carrying this T cell receptor (beta chain) was found a few times. This record comes from a study of blood T cell repertoires in COVID-19. Study in general: COVID-19 samples collected from the United States, Italy and Spain covered acute and convalescent phases. In each case, the material was cDNA or gDNA derived from T cells, B-cell-depleted T cells, or PBMCs.

Per the authors' pipeline: Estimation of nucleated cell counts relied on the amplification of reference gene primers. The method was immunoSEQ multiplex PCR; TCRdb's version includes in-frame clones alone and lacks a portion of them. V, J and clone size derive from that table, while D and trimming were established from the DNA sequence. The data show about 68,000 clones, approximately 90% seen once. This sequence originates from a man aged 50 or older with acute or convalescent COVID-19. Sequencing used peripheral blood.

This CDR3 is CASSPITAGSDTQYF. The CDR3 coding sequence is TGTGCCAGCAGTCCAATAACAGCGGGGTCAGATACGCAGTATTTT. This chain joins TRBV6-2 or TRBV6-3 and TRBJ2-3; TRBD2 agrees at 7 bases. The V and J ends lost 5 bases and 4 bases, in that order; junction bases with no gene match: 9. The CDR3 extends over 15 amino acids. Germline V gene data show CDR1 as MNHEY and CDR2 as SVGEGT.